This entry lists 8 T cell receptor beta chains sequenced from one sample in a study of blood T cell repertoires in COVID-19. Sequencing was performed with immunoSEQ multiplex PCR; in TCRdb, only in-frame clones are kept and a portion is missing. The table lists about 57,000 clones, almost 85% of them singletons. What was sequenced was peripheral blood. Receptors were obtained from a woman of 80 years or more with acute or convalescent COVID-19.

The chain couples TRBV5-1 to TRBJ2-3; the match to TRBD2 covers 7 bases. This CDR3 region has 17 residues. The ends lost 4 bases at V and 0 bases at J; junction bases unmatched: 11. The germline V gene encodes CDR1 SGHRS and CDR2 YFSETQ. The CDR3: CASSPSKRGGSTDTQYF. CDR3 in DNA: TGCGCCAGCAGCCCCTCTAAGCGGGGTGGGAGCACAGATACGCAGTATTTT. Full variable domain (missing parts from reference TRBV5-1 and TRBJ2-3): KAGVTQTPRYLIKTRGQQVTLSCSPISGHRSVSWYQQTPGQGLQFLFEYFSETQRNKGNFPGRFSGRQFSNSRSEMNVSTLELGDSALYLCASSPSKRGGSTDTQYFGPGTRLTVL.

The rearrangement joins TRBV3-1 (or the pseudogene TRBV3-2) to TRBJ2-5; TRBD1 matches 9 bases. The V segment lost 6 bases and the J segment 2 bases; nucleotides outside the gene matches: 1. Germline-derived CDR1 and CDR2 are LGHDT and YNNKEL (reference sequence). The CDR3 sequence is 13 residues long. The CDR3 loop is CASSDRGQETQYF. The CDR3 DNA is TGTGCCAGCAGTGACAGGGGGCAAGAGACCCAGTACTTC.

The rearrangement joins TRBV11-2 to TRBJ2-2; D is uncertain. Germline CDR1 and CDR2: SGHAT and FQNNGV. Deletions cut 3 bases from V and 2 bases from J, with 4 bases between. This CDR3 has 13 residues. The CDR3, as DNA: TGTGCCAGCAGCTTTAGTAACACCGGGGAGCTGTTTTTT. Translation gives CASSFSNTGELFF.

The chain joins TRBV19 to TRBJ1-1, with D perhaps matching TRBD1 (6 bases). This CDR3 has 14 residues. The germline CDR1 and CDR2 sequences are LNHDA and SQIVND (reference sequence). Deletions cut 5 bases from V and 0 bases from J, with 10 bases between. The CDR3, as DNA: TGTGCCAGTAGTTTGGGACATTTGAACACTGAAGCTTTCTTT. It is translated as CASSLGHLNTEAFF.

The gene calls are TRBV21-1 and TRBJ2-1; TRBD2, as called in the table, went unchecked against the DNA. TRBV21-1 is a known pseudogene. The CDR3 loop spans 16 amino acids. The DNA of the CDR3 is TGTGCCAGCAGCAAATCTTTGTCTAGCGGCGAGGTTGAGCAGTTCTTC. This codes for CASSKSLSSGEVEQFF.

This sequence joins TRBV14 and TRBJ1-3; D is ambiguous. The germline CDR1 and CDR2 sequences are SGHDN and FVKESK. The length of the CDR3 is 15 residues. Trimming removed 0 bases at V and 4 bases at J, with 10 bases between. The CDR3 is CASSQDLPGGNTIYF. In DNA, the CDR3 is TGTGCCAGCAGCCAAGACCTCCCGGGGGGAAACACCATATATTTT.

This clone has a handful of counts. The genes are TRBV4-1 and TRBJ2-4, with TRBD2 identical over 7 bases. V shed 0 bases and J 2 bases; nucleotides not matched to a gene: 4. The CDR3 has 16 amino acids. Germline lookup yields CDR1 MGHRA and CDR2 YSYEKL. The CDR3 sequence: CASSQDPAGSKNIQYF. The CDR3, as DNA: TGCGCCAGCAGCCAAGATCCAGCGGGGTCCAAAAACATTCAGTACTTC.

The J gene is TRBJ2-1, the V gene TRBV14; 9 nucleotides agree with TRBD1. The V gene's germline CDR1 is SGHDN and CDR2 FVKESK. The CDR3 length is 15 residues. V trimming: 4 bases; J trimming: 7 bases; junction bases outside the gene matches: 8. This CDR3 reads CASSPPGTGWNEQFF. The CDR3 bases are TGTGCCAGCAGCCCGCCCGGGACAGGGTGGAATGAGCAGTTCTTC.